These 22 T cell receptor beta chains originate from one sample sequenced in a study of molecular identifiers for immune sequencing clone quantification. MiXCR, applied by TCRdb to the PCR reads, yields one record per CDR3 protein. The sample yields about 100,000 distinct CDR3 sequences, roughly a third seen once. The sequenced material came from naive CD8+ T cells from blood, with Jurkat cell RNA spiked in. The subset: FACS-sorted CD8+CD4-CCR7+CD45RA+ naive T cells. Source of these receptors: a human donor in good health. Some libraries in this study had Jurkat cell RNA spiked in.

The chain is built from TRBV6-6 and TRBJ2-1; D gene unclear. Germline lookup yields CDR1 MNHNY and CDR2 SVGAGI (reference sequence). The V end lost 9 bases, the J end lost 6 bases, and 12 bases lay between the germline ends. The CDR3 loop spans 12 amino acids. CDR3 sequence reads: CASCYSANEQFF. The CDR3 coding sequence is TGTGCCAGTTGTTATAGTGCCAATGAGCAGTTCTTC.

The CDR3 bases are TGTGCCAGCTCTCTTACAACAAGGACAGGGTATGTTTACGAGCAGTACTTC. Its translation is CASSLTTRTGYVYEQYF. The chain joins TRBV5-6 to TRBJ2-7, with TRBD1 matching over 8 bases. The CDR3 is 17 residues long. J lost 4 bases, V lost 7 bases, and 19 bases had no gene match. CDR1 is SGHDT and CDR2 is YYEEEE in the germline V gene.

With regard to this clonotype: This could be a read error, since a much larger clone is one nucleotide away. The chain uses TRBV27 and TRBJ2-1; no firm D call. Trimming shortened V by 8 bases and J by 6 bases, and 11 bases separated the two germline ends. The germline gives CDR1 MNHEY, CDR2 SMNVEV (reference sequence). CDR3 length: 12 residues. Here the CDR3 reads CASGTWGNEQFF. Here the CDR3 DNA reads TGTGCCAGCGGAACATGGGGCAATGAGCAGTTCTTC.

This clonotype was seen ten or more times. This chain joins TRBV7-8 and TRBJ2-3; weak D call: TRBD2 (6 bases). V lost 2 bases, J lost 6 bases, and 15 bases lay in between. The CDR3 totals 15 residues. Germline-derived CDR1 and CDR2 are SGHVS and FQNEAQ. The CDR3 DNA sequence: TGTGCCAGCAGCTTAACTAGCCGTCCTCAGGATACGCAGTATTTT. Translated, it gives CASSLTSRPQDTQYF.

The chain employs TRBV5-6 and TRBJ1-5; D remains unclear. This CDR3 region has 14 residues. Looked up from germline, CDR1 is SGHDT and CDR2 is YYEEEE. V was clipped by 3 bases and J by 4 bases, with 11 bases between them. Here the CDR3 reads CASSSSPLNQPQHF. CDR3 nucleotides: TGTGCCAGCAGCTCGAGCCCTTTAAATCAGCCCCAGCATTTT. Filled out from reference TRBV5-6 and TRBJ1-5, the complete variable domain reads DAGVTQSPTHLIKTRGQQVTLRCSPKSGHDTVSWYQQALGQGPQFIFQYYEEEERQRGNFPDRFSGHQFPNYSSELNVNALLLGDSALYLCASSSSPLNQPQHFGDGTRLSIL.

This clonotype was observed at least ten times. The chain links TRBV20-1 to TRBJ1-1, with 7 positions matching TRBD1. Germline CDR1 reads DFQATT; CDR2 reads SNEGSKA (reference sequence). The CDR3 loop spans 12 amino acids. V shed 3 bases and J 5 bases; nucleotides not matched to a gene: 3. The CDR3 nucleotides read TGCAGTGCTAGGCCAGGGGGTACTGAAGCTTTCTTT. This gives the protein CSARPGGTEAFF.

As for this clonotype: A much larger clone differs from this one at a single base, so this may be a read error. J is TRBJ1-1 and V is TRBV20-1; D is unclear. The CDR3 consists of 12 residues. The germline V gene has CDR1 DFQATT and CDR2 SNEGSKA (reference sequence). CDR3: CGASPSNTEAFF. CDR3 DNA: TGCGGTGCTAGCCCTTCGAACACTGAAGCTTTCTTT.

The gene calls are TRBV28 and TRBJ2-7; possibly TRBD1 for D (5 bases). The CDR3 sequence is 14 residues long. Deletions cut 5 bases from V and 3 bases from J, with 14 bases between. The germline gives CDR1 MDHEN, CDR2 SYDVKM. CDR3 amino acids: CASSVQGSGYEQYF. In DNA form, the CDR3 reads TGTGCCAGCAGTGTTCAGGGATCTGGCTACGAGCAGTACTTC.

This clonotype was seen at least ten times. The CDR3 coding sequence is TGTGCCAGCAGCCCCTTACAGGGGTCGGGCAATGAGCAGTTCTTC. Translating gives CASSPLQGSGNEQFF. The chain has TRBV7-6 and TRBJ2-1; 7 bases match TRBD1. The CDR3 consists of 15 residues. CDR1 and CDR2 from the germline V gene are SGHVS and FNYEAQ. With V trimmed by 5 bases and J by 6 bases, 10 bases remained unmatched.

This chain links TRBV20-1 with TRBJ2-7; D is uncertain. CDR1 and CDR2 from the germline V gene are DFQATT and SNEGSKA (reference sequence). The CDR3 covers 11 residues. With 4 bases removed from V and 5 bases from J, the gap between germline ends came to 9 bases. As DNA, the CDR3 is TGCAGTGCTATCGACACGCACGAGCAGTACTTC. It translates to CSAIDTHEQYF.

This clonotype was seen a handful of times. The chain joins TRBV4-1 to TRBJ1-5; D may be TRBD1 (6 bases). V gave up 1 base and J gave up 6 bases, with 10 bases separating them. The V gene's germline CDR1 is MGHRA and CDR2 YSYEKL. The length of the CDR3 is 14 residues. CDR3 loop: CASSQGPGAQPQHF. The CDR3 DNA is TGCGCCAGCAGCCAAGGGCCGGGGGCTCAGCCCCAGCATTTT.

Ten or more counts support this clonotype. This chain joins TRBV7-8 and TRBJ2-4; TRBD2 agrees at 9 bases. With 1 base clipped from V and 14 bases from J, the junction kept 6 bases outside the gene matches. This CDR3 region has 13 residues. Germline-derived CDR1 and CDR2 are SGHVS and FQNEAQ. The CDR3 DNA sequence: TGTGCCAGCAGCTTAGGCGGGGGGGGCCGGGAGTACTTC. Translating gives CASSLGGGGREYF. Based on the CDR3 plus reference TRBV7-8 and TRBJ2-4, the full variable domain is GAGVSQSPRYKVAKRGQDVALRCDPISGHVSLFWYQQALGQGPEFLTYFQNEAQLDKSGLPSDRFFAERPEGSVSTLKIQRTQQEDSAVYLCASSLGGGGREYFGAGTRLSVL.

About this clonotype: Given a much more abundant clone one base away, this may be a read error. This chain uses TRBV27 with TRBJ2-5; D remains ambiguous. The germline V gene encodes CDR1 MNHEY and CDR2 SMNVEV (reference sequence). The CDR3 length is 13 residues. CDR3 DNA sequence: TGTGCCAGCAGTGCTTACCTCCAAGAGGCCCAGTACTTC. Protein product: CASSAYLQEAQYF.

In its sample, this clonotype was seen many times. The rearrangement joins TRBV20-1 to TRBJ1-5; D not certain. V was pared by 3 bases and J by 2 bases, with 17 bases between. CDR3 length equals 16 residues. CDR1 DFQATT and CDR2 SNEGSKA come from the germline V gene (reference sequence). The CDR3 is CSASDEIGQGNQPQHF. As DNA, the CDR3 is TGCAGTGCTAGCGATGAGATAGGGCAGGGCAATCAGCCCCAGCATTTT.

CDR3 DNA: TGCGCCAGCAGGGCGACTAGCGTCTACAATGAGCAGTTCTTC. This gives the protein CASRATSVYNEQFF. The J gene is TRBJ2-1, the V gene TRBV10-2; 8 bases line up with TRBD2. The CDR3 runs to 14 residues. The J segment lost 3 bases and the V segment lost 6 bases, leaving 4 bases of the junction unmatched. The germline gives CDR1 WSHSY, CDR2 SAAADI.

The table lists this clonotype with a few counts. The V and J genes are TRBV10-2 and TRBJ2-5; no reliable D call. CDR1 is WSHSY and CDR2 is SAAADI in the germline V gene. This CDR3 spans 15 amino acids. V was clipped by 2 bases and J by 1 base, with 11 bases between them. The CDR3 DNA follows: TGCGCCAGCAGTGAGCTTGACGGCCGCCAAGAGACCCAGTACTTC. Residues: CASSELDGRQETQYF.

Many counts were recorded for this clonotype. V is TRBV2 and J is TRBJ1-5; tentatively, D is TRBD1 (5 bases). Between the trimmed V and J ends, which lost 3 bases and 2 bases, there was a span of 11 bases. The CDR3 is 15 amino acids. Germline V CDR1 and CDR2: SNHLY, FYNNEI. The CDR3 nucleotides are TGTGCCAGCAGTGATATCGACAGAGGCAATCAGCCCCAGCATTTT. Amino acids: CASSDIDRGNQPQHF.

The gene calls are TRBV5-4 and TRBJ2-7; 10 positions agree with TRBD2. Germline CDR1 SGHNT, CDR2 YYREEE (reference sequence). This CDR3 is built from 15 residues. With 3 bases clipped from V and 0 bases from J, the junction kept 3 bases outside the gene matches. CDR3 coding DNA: TGTGCCAGCAGCTCTAAGCGGGGGGGCTCCTACGAGCAGTACTTC. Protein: CASSSKRGGSYEQYF.

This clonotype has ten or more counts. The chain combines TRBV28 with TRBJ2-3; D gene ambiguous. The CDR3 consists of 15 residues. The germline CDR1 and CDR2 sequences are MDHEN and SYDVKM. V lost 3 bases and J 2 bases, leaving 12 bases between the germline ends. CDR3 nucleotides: TGTGCCAGCAGTTTGTGGTTGGCTAACACAGATACGCAGTATTTT. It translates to CASSLWLANTDTQYF. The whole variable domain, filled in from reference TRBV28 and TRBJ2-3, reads DVKVTQSSRYLVKRTGEKVFLECVQDMDHENMFWYRQDPGLGLRLIYFSYDVKMKEKGDIPEGYSVSREKKERFSLILESASTNQTSMYLCASSLWLANTDTQYFGPGTRLTVL.

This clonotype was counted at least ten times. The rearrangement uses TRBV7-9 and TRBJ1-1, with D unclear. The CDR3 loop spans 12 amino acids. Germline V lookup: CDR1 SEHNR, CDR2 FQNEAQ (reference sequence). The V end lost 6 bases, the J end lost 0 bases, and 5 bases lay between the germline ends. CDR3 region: CASSLLNTEAFF. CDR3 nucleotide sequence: TGTGCCAGCAGTTTACTGAACACTGAAGCTTTCTTT. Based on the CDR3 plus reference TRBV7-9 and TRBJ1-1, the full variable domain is DTGVSQNPRHKITKRGQNVTFRCDPISEHNRLYWYRQTLGQGPEFLTYFQNEAQLEKSRLLSDRFSAERPKGSFSTLEIQRTEQGDSAMYLCASSLLNTEAFFGQGTRLTVV.

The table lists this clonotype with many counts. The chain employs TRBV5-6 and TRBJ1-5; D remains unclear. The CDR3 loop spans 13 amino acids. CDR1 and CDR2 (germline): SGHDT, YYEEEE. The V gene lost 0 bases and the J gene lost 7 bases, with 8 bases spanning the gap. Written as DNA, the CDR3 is TGTGCCAGCAGCTTGGGGTTCGGGCAGCCCCAGCATTTT. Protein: CASSLGFGQPQHF. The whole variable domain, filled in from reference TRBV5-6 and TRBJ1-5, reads DAGVTQSPTHLIKTRGQQVTLRCSPKSGHDTVSWYQQALGQGPQFIFQYYEEEERQRGNFPDRFSGHQFPNYSSELNVNALLLGDSALYLCASSLGFGQPQHFGDGTRLSIL.

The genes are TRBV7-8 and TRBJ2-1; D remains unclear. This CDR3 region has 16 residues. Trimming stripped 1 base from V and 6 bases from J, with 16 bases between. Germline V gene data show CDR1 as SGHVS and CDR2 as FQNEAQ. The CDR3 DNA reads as TGTGCCAGCAGCTTAGGGACCCCAGGTAGAGGCAATGAGCAGTTCTTC. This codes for CASSLGTPGRGNEQFF.